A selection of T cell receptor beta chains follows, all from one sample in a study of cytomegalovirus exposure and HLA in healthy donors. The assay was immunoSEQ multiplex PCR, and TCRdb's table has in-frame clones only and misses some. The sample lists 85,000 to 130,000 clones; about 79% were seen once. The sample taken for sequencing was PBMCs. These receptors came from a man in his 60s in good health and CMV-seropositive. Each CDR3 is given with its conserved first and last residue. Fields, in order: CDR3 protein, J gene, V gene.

CDR3: CASREGGSTDTQYF
J: TRBJ2-3
V: TRBV6-5

CDR3: CASTASGGPGEQYF
J: TRBJ2-7
V: TRBV5-4

CDR3: CASSPGGPPYNEQFF
J: TRBJ2-1
V: TRBV5-1

CDR3: CAIRDRREQYF
J: TRBJ2-7
V: TRBV10-3

CDR3: CASSSPGTGAYNEQFF
J: TRBJ2-1
V: TRBV28

CDR3: CASSRGQGGYEQYF
J: .
V: TRBV7-7

CDR3: CASHFGGLNTEAFF
J: TRBJ1-1
V: TRBV19

CDR3: CASSQEGQAGDTQYF
J: TRBJ2-3
V: TRBV4-2

CDR3: CSVDEGGSNEKLFF
J: TRBJ1-4
V: TRBV29-1

CDR3: CASSEYPGTGGSPLHF
J: TRBJ1-6
V: TRBV10-1

CDR3: CASSSRTGENYGYTF
J: TRBJ1-2
V: TRBV7-8

CDR3: CASSEAGGYAETQYF
J: TRBJ2-5
V: TRBV6-1

CDR3: CASSLDSPETQYF
J: TRBJ2-5
V: TRBV7-9

CDR3: CAWSTWTSGGQETQYF
J: TRBJ2-5
V: TRBV30

CDR3: CASSIARGGGQPQHF
J: TRBJ1-5
V: TRBV19

CDR3: CASNSGGSSYEQYF
J: TRBJ2-7
V: TRBV27

CDR3: CASSLSSTGSYEQYF
J: TRBJ2-7
V: TRBV27

CDR3: CASSLDPKNSPLHF
J: TRBJ1-6
V: TRBV11-3

CDR3: CASRKQGAWGGANVLTF
J: TRBJ2-6
V: TRBV13

CDR3: CASSSRRAGLSEQYF
J: TRBJ2-7
V: TRBV7-9

CDR3: CASSGGQLNTEAFF
J: TRBJ1-1
V: TRBV5-1

CDR3: CAISDISGDGYTF
J: TRBJ1-2
V: TRBV10-3

CDR3: CATSRDRSAGSSGNTIYF
J: TRBJ1-3
V: TRBV15

CDR3: CASSVNTEAFF
J: TRBJ1-1
V: TRBV5-6